The 17 T cell receptor beta chains presented below share a single source sample, sequenced in a study of blood T cells in healthy people across ages. Together with a sample-barcoded 5' primer, a J-beta primer mix was included in a second PCR lasting about 7 to 12 cycles. TCRdb used MiXCR to reprocess the 5' RACE reads, holding one entry per CDR3 protein. This sample has more than 550,000 distinct CDR3 sequences, with about 24% found just once. Material: blood. The source of these receptors is a man between 65 and 79 years old in good health.

There are a few counts of this clonotype. V is TRBV11-2 and J is TRBJ2-7, with a possible D match to TRBD2 (5 bases). Germline V CDR1 and CDR2: SGHAT, FQNNGV. CDR3 length equals 15 residues. Trimming took off 5 bases at V and 10 bases at J, with 24 bases between the two ends. The CDR3 nucleotides read TGTGCCAGCAGCCTAGGACTGGGCCCCCAAGAGTCCCAGTACTTC. It yields the protein CASSLGLGPQESQYF.

This chain links TRBV6-5 with TRBJ2-3; tentative D call: TRBD2 (5 bases). This CDR3 region has 12 residues. Germline assignment: CDR1 MNHEY and CDR2 SVGAGI. V was trimmed by 4 bases and J by 8 bases, leaving 10 bases between them. CDR3: CASSFLRGTQYF. The CDR3 coding sequence is TGTGCCAGCAGTTTCCTTCGGGGTACGCAGTATTTT.

In its sample, this clonotype was seen a few times. This sequence joins TRBV6-2 or TRBV6-3 and TRBJ2-2; D is perhaps TRBD2 (5 bases). V lost 3 bases and J 5 bases, leaving 13 bases between the germline ends. The CDR3 consists of 15 residues. Germline assignment: CDR1 MNHEY and CDR2 SVGEGT. In DNA form, the CDR3 reads TGTGCCAGCAGTTATTCTAGCTTCGGTACCGGGGAGCTGTTTTTT. It encodes CASSYSSFGTGELFF.

This clonotype showed up just a few times. V usage is TRBV2 and J usage is TRBJ1-1, with no clear D. The CDR3 totals 11 residues. The germline V gene encodes CDR1 SNHLY and CDR2 FYNNEI. Trimming pared 11 bases from V and 7 bases from J, leaving 14 bases between. CDR3 nucleotides: TGTGCCGTCACAACGGGGAGTGAAGCTTTCTTT. Amino acids: CAVTTGSEAFF.

The chain links TRBV7-2 to TRBJ2-3; maybe TRBD1 (6 bases). V lost 5 bases and J 4 bases, leaving 19 bases between the germline ends. The CDR3 has 16 amino acids. Germline CDR1 SGHTA, CDR2 FQGNSA. As DNA, the CDR3 is TGTGCCAGCAGCGCATCGACAGGAACCTGGGCAGATACGCAGTATTTT. This codes for CASSASTGTWADTQYF.

A few counts support this clonotype. The rearrangement links TRBV12-3 or TRBV12-4 to TRBJ1-2, with a weak D call TRBD1 (6 bases). This CDR3 contains 17 residues. The V and J ends lost 3 bases and 6 bases respectively, with 23 bases between them. The CDR3 DNA follows: TGTGCCAGCAGTTTCTCCATCCAAAAAACAGGGATGAATGGCTACACCTTC. It codes for CASSFSIQKTGMNGYTF.

The sample holds a few counts of this clonotype. The V gene is TRBV9, the J gene TRBJ1-2; D call uncertain. From germline, CDR1 is SGDLS and CDR2 YYNGEE. Between the trimmed V and J ends, which lost 2 bases and 3 bases, there was a span of 14 bases. This CDR3 is built from 15 residues. The CDR3 nucleotides are TGTGCCAGCAGCGTGTCCCCCTTAAGAGACTATGGCTACACCTTC. It translates to CASSVSPLRDYGYTF.

This clonotype was seen ten or more times. The chain couples TRBV7-2 to TRBJ2-7, with 11 bases matching TRBD2. The CDR3 sequence is 15 residues long. Germline assignment: CDR1 SGHTA and CDR2 FQGNSA. The junction had 5 bases not matched to a gene; V was cut back by 1 base and J by 6 bases. The chain's CDR3 is CASSLELAGASEQYV. DNA for the CDR3: TGTGCCAGCAGCTTAGAACTAGCGGGAGCTAGCGAGCAGTACGTC.

This clonotype turned up a few times. This chain connects TRBV29-1 to TRBJ2-5; weak D call: TRBD1 (6 bases). This CDR3 spans 15 amino acids. The ends were cut back, 7 bases at V and 1 base at J, with 19 bases in the middle. The germline CDR1 and CDR2 sequences are SQVTM and ANQGSEA. In DNA, the CDR3 is TGCAGCGCTGGAACAGGGAATTTCCTCCAAGAGACCCAGTACTTC. Its protein product is CSAGTGNFLQETQYF.

V usage is TRBV6-5 and J usage is TRBJ2-5; 10 nucleotides line up with TRBD2. Germline CDR1 MNHEY, CDR2 SVGAGI. Trimming cost V 0 bases and J 9 bases; bases outside gene matches: 10. There are 16 residues in the CDR3. CDR3 bases: TGTGCCAGCAGTTACTCCCAATCTAGCGGGAGCGGTTCCCAGTACTTC. Translation gives CASSYSQSSGSGSQYF.

The rearrangement joins TRBV7-9 to TRBJ2-1; 7 nucleotides align to TRBD1. V trimming: 5 bases; J trimming: 6 bases; junction bases outside the gene matches: 10. Germline V gene data show CDR1 as SEHNR and CDR2 as FQNEAQ (reference sequence). The CDR3 spans 15 residues. The DNA for the CDR3 is TGTGCCAGCAGCCTAACAGGGGTCCCCCTCAATGAGCAGTTCTTC. Translation: CASSLTGVPLNEQFF.

The J gene is TRBJ2-3, the V gene TRBV20-1; D uncertain. Germline assignment: CDR1 DFQATT and CDR2 SNEGSKA (reference sequence). This CDR3 region has 14 residues. The V gene lost 2 bases and the J gene lost 4 bases, with 13 bases spanning the gap. CDR3 bases: TGCAGTGCTAGACCCTGGGCCGCGGCAGATACGCAGTATTTT. This translates into CSARPWAAADTQYF.

The rearrangement joins TRBV29-1 to TRBJ2-2; 15 nucleotides line up with TRBD2. This CDR3 comprises 19 residues. CDR1 SQVTM and CDR2 ANQGSEA come from the germline V gene. V shed 2 bases, J shed 2 bases, and the junction held 9 bases outside the gene matches. The CDR3 DNA follows: TGCAGCGTTGAACTTATAGGACTAGCGGGGGGGGCTAACACCGGGGAGCTGTTTTTT. It is translated as CSVELIGLAGGANTGELFF.

V and J are TRBV28 and TRBJ1-4, with 7 bases matching TRBD1. From germline, CDR1 is MDHEN and CDR2 SYDVKM. V shed 5 bases and J 7 bases; nucleotides not matched to a gene: 7. The CDR3 spans 14 residues. CDR3 in amino acids: CASSNRGVGEKLFF. The CDR3 bases are TGTGCCAGCAGTAACAGGGGTGTAGGTGAAAAACTGTTTTTT.

This chain uses TRBV11-2 with TRBJ2-1; 12 nucleotides line up with TRBD2. The CDR3 loop spans 16 amino acids. Trimming took 4 bases from V and 9 from J; bases not matched to a gene: 10. The germline V gene encodes CDR1 SGHAT and CDR2 FQNNGV. The CDR3 loop reads CASSSQGLAGGGEQFF. As DNA, the CDR3 is TGTGCCAGCAGCTCCCAGGGGCTAGCGGGAGGGGGTGAGCAGTTCTTC.

This clonotype showed up just a few times. The chain links TRBV20-1 to TRBJ2-4; 8 nucleotides align to TRBD2. In germline, CDR1 is DFQATT, CDR2 SNEGSKA (reference sequence). This CDR3 has 15 residues. Trimming took 0 bases from V and 1 from J; bases not matched to a gene: 2. CDR3 loop: CSARDGGVAKNIQYF. In nucleotides, the CDR3 is TGCAGTGCTAGAGACGGGGGGGTTGCCAAAAACATTCAGTACTTC.

The V call is TRBV28, the J call TRBJ2-5; 8 nucleotides agree with TRBD2. The DNA matches TRBJ2-1 better at its end, which makes the J call doubtful. Germline-derived CDR1 and CDR2 are MDHEN and SYDVKM. This CDR3 has 13 residues. CDR3 DNA sequence: TGTGCCAGCAGTTTACCGACTAGCGCTGAGCAGTTCTTC. Translation: CASSLPTSAEQFF.